One sample yielded the 6 T cell receptor beta chains listed below, sequenced in a study of tumor and adjacent non-tumor tissue in lung cancer. This sample's RNA came from whole unsorted tissue. A modified ARM-PCR protocol with three rounds of nested PCR amplified TCRbeta. Using its own MiXCR run on the multiplex PCR reads, TCRdb lists one record per CDR3 protein. The sample consists of 65,000 to 90,000 distinct CDR3 sequences, under 70% of them appearing once. Material for sequencing was lung tumor tissue. Receptors originate from a woman aged 70-85 years with non-small cell lung cancer.

The chain is built from TRBV6-5 and TRBJ2-2; D is perhaps TRBD1 (6 bases). The CDR3 sequence is 16 residues long. Germline V CDR1 and CDR2: MNHEY, SVGAGI. CDR3 nucleotides: TGTGTCAACAGTCACAGGGTTACGGCGAACACCGGGGAGCTGTTTTTT. Translated: CVNSHRVTANTGELFF.

With regard to this clonotype: A read error may account for a junction end that differs from germline. The chain carries TRBV6-6 and TRBJ2-3; no clear D. The CDR3 has 12 amino acids. Germline CDR1 is MNHNY and CDR2 is SVGAGI (reference sequence). CDR3 sequence (DNA): TGTACCAGCAGTAACCAGAGGGATACGCAGTATTTT. Translated: CTSSNQRDTQYF.

This clonotype occurred a few times. Since a much larger clone is just one base distant, this may be a read error. V and J are TRBV20-1 and TRBJ1-4; no clear D. This CDR3 region has 15 residues. V gave up 1 base and J gave up 3 bases, with 12 bases separating them. Germline CDR1 is DFQATT and CDR2 is SNEGSKA (reference sequence). The CDR3 spells CSARGPGVANEKLFF. For the CDR3, the DNA is TGCAGTGCTAGAGGTCCTGGTGTAGCTAATGAAAAACTGTTTTTT.

This clonotype was counted a single time. At one end, the junction sequence differs from germline, possibly due to a read error. The chain couples TRBV6-2 or TRBV6-3 to TRBJ2-7, with a tentative D call TRBD2 (6 bases). In germline, CDR1 is MNHEY, CDR2 SVGEGT. The CDR3 totals 15 residues. The CDR3 sequence is CASRGTALRAGEQYF. CDR3 nucleotide sequence: TGTGCCAGCAGGGGGACTGCGTTGCGGGCTGGCGAGCAGTACTTT.

The chain employs TRBV10-3 and TRBJ1-3, with a tentative D call TRBD1 (5 bases). The CDR3 sequence is 16 residues long. Trimming shortened V by 4 bases and J by 0 bases, and 13 bases separated the two germline ends. Germline CDR1 and CDR2: ENHRY and SYGVKD. The CDR3 protein is CAISGSRGASGNTIYF. The CDR3 nucleotides read TGTGCCATCAGTGGTTCGAGAGGGGCCTCTGGAAACACCATATATTTT.

On this clonotype: A junction boundary mismatches the germline segment, possibly from a read error. The gene calls are TRBV5-4 and TRBJ2-3; D remains unclear. This CDR3 spans 14 amino acids. Germline CDR1 reads SGHNT; CDR2 reads YYREEE (reference sequence). In DNA form, the CDR3 reads TGTGCCAGCAGCTTGGCTTGTAGCAGAGATACGCAGTATTTT. This translates into CASSLACSRDTQYF.